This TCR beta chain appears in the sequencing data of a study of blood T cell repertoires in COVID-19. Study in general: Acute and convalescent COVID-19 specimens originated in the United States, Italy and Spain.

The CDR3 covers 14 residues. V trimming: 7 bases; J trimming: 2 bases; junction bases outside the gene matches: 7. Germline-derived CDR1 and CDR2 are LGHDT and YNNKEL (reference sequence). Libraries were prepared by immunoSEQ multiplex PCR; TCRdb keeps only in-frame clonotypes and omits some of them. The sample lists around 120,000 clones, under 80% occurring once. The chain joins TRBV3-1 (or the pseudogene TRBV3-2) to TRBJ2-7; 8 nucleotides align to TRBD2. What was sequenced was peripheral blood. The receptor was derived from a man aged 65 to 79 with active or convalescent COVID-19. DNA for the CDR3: TGTGCCAGCAACTCCGGGACTAGGACCTACGAGCAGTACTTC. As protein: CASNSGTRTYEQYF.